Below, 6 T cell receptor beta chains from the same sample are listed, as sequenced in a study of T-cell reconstitution after alpha-beta-depleted transplantation in children. Unique molecular identifiers were built into the TCRbeta library. Each CDR3 protein gets one entry after TCRdb re-called the PCR reads with MiXCR. The profile shows approximately 400,000 distinct CDR3 sequences, roughly 16% of them singletons. The input for sequencing was PBMCs, mostly from graft donor cells, taken 360 days after TCRalphabeta/CD19-depleted stem cell transplant. The receptors were sampled from a boy in the first two years of life who had a stem cell transplant for Wiskott-Aldrich syndrome, so the T cells may come from the graft donor.

The J gene is TRBJ2-5, the V gene TRBV4-3; D unresolved. This CDR3 region has 14 residues. Deletions cut 0 bases from V and 2 bases from J, with 7 bases between. Germline V gene lookup returns CDR1 LGHNA and CDR2 YSLEER. For the CDR3, the DNA is TGCGCCAGCAGCCAAGACCTAGTACAAGAGACCCAGTACTTC. Protein product: CASSQDLVQETQYF.

The table lists this clonotype with a few counts. The V gene is TRBV5-6, the J gene TRBJ2-7; 8 bases match TRBD1. The CDR3 is 21 amino acids. The V segment lost 1 base and the J segment 2 bases; nucleotides outside the gene matches: 23. Germline V gene sequence: CDR1 SGHDT, CDR2 YYEEEE. The CDR3 spells CASSLSTGGKVRNLKPYEQYF. The CDR3 coding sequence is TGTGCCAGCAGCTTGAGCACAGGGGGTAAGGTACGGAACCTGAAACCCTACGAGCAGTACTTC.

The chain joins TRBV12-3 or TRBV12-4 to TRBJ2-1; 7 bases map to TRBD2. This CDR3 region has 14 residues. The V and J ends lost 6 bases and 10 bases, in that order; junction bases with no gene match: 12. This chain's CDR3 is CASSLGLVGPEQFF. The CDR3, as DNA: TGTGCCAGCAGCCTTGGACTAGTCGGACCCGAGCAGTTCTTC.

The chain couples TRBV5-1 to TRBJ2-7; 9 positions agree with TRBD1. The CDR3 spans 15 residues. The J segment lost 7 bases and the V segment lost 5 bases, leaving 13 bases of the junction unmatched. In germline, CDR1 is SGHRS, CDR2 YFSETQ. The CDR3 loop reads CASRQTGTGKKEQYF. The CDR3 DNA follows: TGCGCCAGCAGGCAAACCGGGACAGGGAAGAAAGAGCAGTACTTC. The full variable domain, completed using reference TRBV5-1 and TRBJ2-7, is KAGVTQTPRYLIKTRGQQVTLSCSPISGHRSVSWYQQTPGQGLQFLFEYFSETQRNKGNFPGRFSGRQFSNSRSEMNVSTLELGDSALYLCASRQTGTGKKEQYFGPGTRLTVT.

This clonotype was seen only a few times. The chain is built from TRBV20-1 and TRBJ2-6; unclear D gene. This CDR3 spans 14 amino acids. Looked up from germline, CDR1 is DFQATT and CDR2 is SNEGSKA (reference sequence). V shed 3 bases and J shed 0 bases, with 6 bases lying between them. DNA of the CDR3: TGCAGTGCTAGGGAATTCTCTGGGGCCAACGTCCTGACTTTC. Translated: CSAREFSGANVLTF.

The rearrangement joins TRBV10-3 to TRBJ1-1; 9 bases are shared with TRBD1. This CDR3 is built from 12 residues. Germline values: CDR1 ENHRY, CDR2 SYGVKD. The V and J ends lost 8 bases and 6 bases, in that order; junction bases with no gene match: 4. The CDR3 protein is CAIGTGGPEAFF. The CDR3, as DNA: TGTGCCATCGGAACAGGGGGCCCTGAAGCTTTCTTT.